These 29 T cell receptor beta chains share one sample of origin, sequenced in a study of T-cell reconstitution after alpha-beta-depleted transplantation in children. Preparation of the TCRbeta library used unique molecular identifiers. TCRdb independently ran MiXCR on the PCR reads; one entry per CDR3 protein. This table has fewer than 150,000 distinct CDR3 sequences, 9.5% to 10% appearing once. The specimen was PBMCs, mostly from graft donor cells, collected 180 days after TCRalphabeta/CD19-depleted stem cell transplant. These receptors were obtained from a girl in the first two years of life who had a stem cell transplant for combined immunodeficiency, so the T cells may come from the graft donor.

This clonotype was seen only a few times. In DNA form, the CDR3 reads TGTGCCAGTAGTATAATGGTCGGGCAAGAGACCCAGTACTTC. The encoded protein is CASSIMVGQETQYF. This chain joins TRBV19 and TRBJ2-5; D is unclear. Between the trimmed V and J ends, which lost 2 bases and 2 bases, there was a span of 9 bases. The length of the CDR3 is 14 residues. Germline lookup yields CDR1 LNHDA and CDR2 SQIVND (reference sequence).

This clonotype has at least ten counts. V gene TRBV11-2 combines with J gene TRBJ2-7, with D possibly being TRBD1 (6 bases). Germline lookup yields CDR1 SGHAT and CDR2 FQNNGV. This CDR3 spans 17 amino acids. The V end was cut by 3 bases, the J end by 4 bases, with 22 bases between. DNA for the CDR3: TGTGCCAGCAGCTTGGAAAACAACAGGGTTTTTTCGTACGAGCAGTACTTC. It translates to CASSLENNRVFSYEQYF.

In this sample, this clonotype turned up a few times. The genes are TRBV7-8 and TRBJ1-1; D gene uncertain. The CDR3 runs to 17 residues. Germline CDR1 is SGHVS and CDR2 is FQNEAQ. Trimming took off 5 bases at V and 1 base at J, with 20 bases between the two ends. DNA for the CDR3: TGTGCCAGCAGCCCTTTACTCGGGGAAGGCAAGAACACTGAAGCTTTCTTT. Translation: CASSPLLGEGKNTEAFF. Full variable domain (outside the CDR3, taken from reference TRBV7-8 and TRBJ1-1): GAGVSQSPRYKVAKRGQDVALRCDPISGHVSLFWYQQALGQGPEFLTYFQNEAQLDKSGLPSDRFFAERPEGSVSTLKIQRTQQEDSAVYLCASSPLLGEGKNTEAFFGQGTRLTVV.

The chain links TRBV15 to TRBJ2-5; 8 bases are shared with TRBD2. This CDR3 region has 16 residues. Unmatched junction bases numbered 8, after V lost 0 bases and J lost 5 bases. CDR1 is LNHNV, CDR2 YYDKDF, per germline (reference sequence). CDR3 nucleotide sequence: TGTGCCACCAGCAGAGACCGGGGGGGGTCAGGGGAGACCCAGTACTTC. It encodes CATSRDRGGSGETQYF. Combining the CDR3 with reference TRBV15 and TRBJ2-5 gives the whole variable domain DAMVIQNPRYQVTQFGKPVTLSCSQTLNHNVMYWYQQKSSQAPKLLFHYYDKDFNNEADTPDNFQSRRPNTSFCFLDIRSPGLGDTAMYLCATSRDRGGSGETQYFGPGTRLLVL.

The rearrangement uses TRBV7-8 and TRBJ2-7; D unresolved. V dropped 5 bases and J dropped 2 bases, with 7 bases sitting between them. CDR3 size: 12 residues. The germline gives CDR1 SGHVS, CDR2 FQNEAQ. CDR3 nucleotide sequence: TGTGCCAGCAGCCTCTCTGCCTACGAGCAGTACTTC. This codes for CASSLSAYEQYF.

This clonotype was counted only a few times. The genes are TRBV12-3 or TRBV12-4 and TRBJ1-3; a weak D match, TRBD1 (6 bases). The germline V and J ends were trimmed by 7 bases and 0 bases, with 13 bases remaining between them. CDR3 length equals 15 residues. CDR3 region: CASKLQGLSGNTIYF. The DNA for the CDR3 is TGTGCCAGCAAACTACAGGGACTCTCTGGAAACACCATATATTTT.

This clonotype has just a few counts. CDR3 in amino acids: CASSARGLAGVVGSYNEQFF. In nucleotides, the CDR3 is TGCGCCAGCAGCGCCAGGGGACTAGCGGGAGTAGTCGGGTCCTACAATGAGCAGTTCTTC. This chain joins TRBV5-1 and TRBJ2-1, with 14 bases identical to TRBD2. Trimming took 4 bases from V and 1 from J; bases not matched to a gene: 13. From germline, CDR1 is SGHRS and CDR2 YFSETQ. The CDR3 length is 20 residues.

This clonotype has a handful of counts. V gene TRBV20-1 combines with J gene TRBJ2-7; D ambiguous. This CDR3 spans 10 amino acids. Trimming cost V 6 bases and J 5 bases, with 8 bases left between them. CDR1 is DFQATT and CDR2 is SNEGSKA in the germline V gene (reference sequence). The CDR3 bases are TGCAGTGCCCTTACTGACGAGCAGTACTTC. Protein sequence: CSALTDEQYF.

This chain connects TRBV2 to TRBJ1-1, with 9 bases lining up with TRBD1. In germline, CDR1 is SNHLY, CDR2 FYNNEI. V was pared by 6 bases and J by 4 bases, with 3 bases of the junction left unmatched. This CDR3 has 13 amino acids. CDR3 DNA: TGTGCCAGCAGCGGACAGGGGAGCACTGAAGCTTTCTTT. It translates to CASSGQGSTEAFF. Full variable domain (missing parts from reference TRBV2 and TRBJ1-1): EPEVTQTPSHQVTQMGQEVILRCVPISNHLYFYWYRQILGQKVEFLVSFYNNEISEKSEIFDDQFSVERPDGSNFTLKIRSTKLEDSAMYFCASSGQGSTEAFFGQGTRLTVV.

This rearrangement joins TRBV19 to TRBJ2-1; 10 positions match TRBD2. CDR1 is LNHDA, CDR2 SQIVND, per germline (reference sequence). Germline trimming cut 10 bases from V and 8 bases from J; bases unmatched to any gene: 8. The CDR3 extends over 13 amino acids. The CDR3 loop is CATGASGSYEQFF. The CDR3 region has the DNA TGTGCCACGGGGGCTAGCGGGAGCTATGAGCAGTTCTTC.

The rearrangement uses TRBV6-5 and TRBJ1-5; no definite D call. The germline V gene has CDR1 MNHEY and CDR2 SVGAGI. The CDR3 runs to 17 residues. Trimming took off 1 base at V and 0 bases at J, with 13 bases between the two ends. This CDR3 reads CASSYYGVGYSNQPQHF. DNA of the CDR3: TGTGCCAGCAGTTACTACGGGGTCGGGTATAGCAATCAGCCCCAGCATTTT.

In this sample, this clonotype turned up many times. The chain joins TRBV29-1 to TRBJ2-1; 10 positions agree with TRBD1. The CDR3 sequence is 15 residues long. V was pared by 1 base and J by 2 bases, with 2 bases of the junction left unmatched. Germline V gene data show CDR1 as SQVTM and CDR2 as ANQGSEA. The CDR3 nucleotides read TGCAGCGTTGAAGGGGGGACAGGGGCCTACAATGAGCAGTTCTTC. Translated: CSVEGGTGAYNEQFF.

The V gene is TRBV5-1, the J gene TRBJ2-1; TRBD2 aligns across 7 bases. The CDR3 runs 15 residues. Germline CDR1 SGHRS, CDR2 YFSETQ. With 0 bases clipped from V and 7 bases from J, the junction kept 7 bases outside the gene matches. The CDR3 DNA reads as TGCGCCAGCAGCTTGGAACTAGCGTTACAAAATGAGCAGTTCTTC. This gives the protein CASSLELALQNEQFF.

The rearrangement uses TRBV29-1 and TRBJ2-3; D gene ambiguous. CDR3 length: 13 residues. V lost 1 base and J lost 1, with 6 bases in between. The germline gives CDR1 SQVTM, CDR2 ANQGSEA. CDR3 in DNA: TGCAGCGTTGAAGTCTTCCGCACAGATACGCAGTATTTT. Translated, it gives CSVEVFRTDTQYF.

This clonotype was seen more than once but under ten times. This chain's CDR3 is CASSLQGYEQYF. CDR3 coding DNA: TGTGCCAGCAGCTTACAGGGATACGAGCAGTACTTC. The chain employs TRBV11-2 and TRBJ2-7, with a possible D match to TRBD1 (5 bases). The CDR3 length is 12 residues. Per the germline V gene, CDR1 is SGHAT and CDR2 is FQNNGV. Trimming took off 2 bases at V and 4 bases at J, with 6 bases between the two ends.

This clonotype was recorded a few times. J is TRBJ1-6 and V is TRBV6-5; weak D call: TRBD1 (6 bases). This CDR3 has 17 residues. The germline V and J ends were trimmed by 1 base and 3 bases, with 13 bases remaining between them. Germline loops: CDR1 MNHEY, CDR2 SVGAGI. The CDR3 spells CASSYYGGRGYNSPLHF. The CDR3 coding sequence is TGTGCCAGCAGTTACTATGGTGGCAGGGGCTATAATTCACCCCTCCACTTT.

The chain uses TRBV7-9 and TRBJ1-6; possible D gene TRBD1, 6 bases. Trimming pared 3 bases from V and 10 bases from J, leaving 16 bases between. The CDR3 contains 15 residues. Looked up from germline, CDR1 is SEHNR and CDR2 is FQNEAQ (reference sequence). This chain's CDR3 is CASSLGQGAKSPLHF. DNA for the CDR3: TGTGCCAGCAGCTTGGGACAAGGGGCTAAATCACCCCTCCACTTT.

This clonotype was seen only a few times. The chain uses TRBV20-1 and TRBJ1-1; D uncertain. Germline CDR1 is DFQATT and CDR2 is SNEGSKA (reference sequence). The V end lost 2 bases, the J end lost 9 bases, and 10 bases lay between the germline ends. CDR3 size: 11 residues. CDR3 protein: CSARLTAKAFF. CDR3 in DNA: TGCAGTGCTAGACTTACGGCCAAAGCTTTCTTT.

This clonotype was recorded a few times. V and J are TRBV20-1 and TRBJ1-5; TRBD1 is a possible D gene (5 bases). Trimming pared 7 bases from V and 0 bases from J, leaving 13 bases between. From germline, CDR1 is DFQATT and CDR2 SNEGSKA (reference sequence). This CDR3 contains 14 residues. The CDR3 nucleotides read TGCAGTGGGGGGGAGAAGTATAGCAATCAGCCCCAGCATTTT. Its translation is CSGGEKYSNQPQHF.

The chain employs TRBV11-3 and TRBJ2-2; D is possibly TRBD1 (6 bases). The CDR3 consists of 15 residues. The germline V and J ends were trimmed by 6 bases and 1 base, with 12 bases remaining between them. Looked up from germline, CDR1 is SGHNT and CDR2 is YENEEA. CDR3 sequence reads: CASSRDTLNTGELFF. The DNA for the CDR3 is TGTGCCAGCAGTAGGGACACTTTGAACACCGGGGAGCTGTTTTTT.

This clonotype has only a few counts. This sequence joins TRBV10-3 and TRBJ2-3; D might be TRBD1 or TRBD2, each matching 5 bases. CDR1 is ENHRY, CDR2 SYGVKD, per germline. Trimming pared 3 bases from V and 2 bases from J, leaving 12 bases between. The CDR3 is made up of 15 amino acids. CDR3 in amino acids: CAISDRGNPTDTQYF. CDR3 DNA sequence: TGTGCCATCAGTGATCGGGGCAATCCCACAGATACGCAGTATTTT.

V usage is TRBV7-2 and J usage is TRBJ2-5; 7 nucleotides match TRBD2. The germline gives CDR1 SGHTA, CDR2 FQGNSA. Unmatched junction bases numbered 9, after V lost 6 bases and J lost 5 bases. The CDR3 length is 14 residues. In DNA form, the CDR3 reads TGTGCCAGCAGGGGACCGGGGGGACGGGAGACCCAGTACTTC. Translated: CASRGPGGRETQYF. Full variable domain (missing parts from reference TRBV7-2 and TRBJ2-5): GAGVSQSPSNKVTEKGKDVELRCDPISGHTALYWYRQSLGQGLEFLIYFQGNSAPDKSGLPSDRFSAERTGGSVSTLTIQRTQQEDSAVYLCASRGPGGRETQYFGPGTRLLVL.

The chain carries TRBV12-3 or TRBV12-4 and TRBJ2-3; 8 nucleotides line up with TRBD1. The V and J ends lost 6 bases and 5 bases, in that order; junction bases with no gene match: 10. The CDR3 runs to 15 residues. This CDR3 is CASSRDRRFIDTQYF. CDR3 in DNA: TGTGCCAGCAGCCGGGACAGGAGGTTTATAGATACGCAGTATTTT.

CDR3: CSARALGAVNTEAFF. DNA of the CDR3: TGCAGTGCTAGAGCATTGGGGGCTGTGAACACTGAAGCTTTCTTT. The gene calls are TRBV20-1 and TRBJ1-1, with D perhaps matching TRBD1 (6 bases). The germline V gene has CDR1 DFQATT and CDR2 SNEGSKA (reference sequence). V was clipped by 1 base and J by 0 bases, with 12 bases between them. This CDR3 region has 15 residues.

V is TRBV6-2 or TRBV6-3 and J is TRBJ1-2; the D is unclear. Trimming left V 0 bases short and J 3 bases short, with 5 bases between. The CDR3 length is 13 residues. Germline-derived CDR1 and CDR2 are MNHEY and SVGEGT. CDR3 protein: CASSYSSDYGYTF. The CDR3 DNA reads TGTGCCAGCAGTTACTCAAGTGACTATGGCTACACCTTC.

The chain is built from TRBV20-1 and TRBJ1-6; D is possibly TRBD1 (6 bases). CDR3 size: 13 residues. V was cut by 5 bases and J by 9 bases, with 14 bases left in between. Germline V gives CDR1 DFQATT, CDR2 SNEGSKA (reference sequence). The CDR3 coding sequence is TGCAGTGCTCGGACAGAATTTCCTTCACCCCTCCACTTT. This sequence encodes CSARTEFPSPLHF.

V and J are TRBV7-6 and TRBJ2-7; D possibly uses TRBD1 or TRBD2 (7 bases each). Germline loops: CDR1 SGHVS, CDR2 FNYEAQ. The CDR3 totals 14 residues. The germline V and J ends were trimmed by 4 bases and 3 bases, with 13 bases remaining between them. As DNA, the CDR3 is TGTGCCAGCAGCTCGTCCAGGGGGGGCTACGAGCAGTACTTC. Its translation: CASSSSRGGYEQYF.

The chain joins TRBV12-3 or TRBV12-4 to TRBJ1-6, with a possible D match to TRBD1 (6 bases). CDR3 size: 19 residues. V was cut by 3 bases and J by 0 bases, with 18 bases left in between. The CDR3 here is CASSFVDRWGSSYNSPLHF. The CDR3 DNA reads as TGTGCCAGCAGTTTTGTCGACAGGTGGGGTAGCTCCTATAATTCACCCCTCCACTTT.

This clonotype was found many times. The chain is built from TRBV10-3 and TRBJ2-7, with D tentatively TRBD1 or TRBD2 (6 bases each). There are 15 residues in the CDR3. V lost 0 bases and J 2 bases, leaving 11 bases between the germline ends. Germline lookup yields CDR1 ENHRY and CDR2 SYGVKD. The CDR3, as DNA: TGTGCCATCAGTGAGTCGACAGGAGGGGCCTACGAGCAGTACTTC. Translation gives CAISESTGGAYEQYF.